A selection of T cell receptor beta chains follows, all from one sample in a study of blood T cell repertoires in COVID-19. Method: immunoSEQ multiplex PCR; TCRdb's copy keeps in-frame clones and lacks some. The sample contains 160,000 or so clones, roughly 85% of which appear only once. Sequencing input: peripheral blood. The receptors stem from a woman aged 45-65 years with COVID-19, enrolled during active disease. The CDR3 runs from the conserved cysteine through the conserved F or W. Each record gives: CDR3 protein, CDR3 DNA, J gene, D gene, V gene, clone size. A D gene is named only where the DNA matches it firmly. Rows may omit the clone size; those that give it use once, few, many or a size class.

CASSYKSSGGPTGELFF	TGCGCCAGCAGCTACAAATCTAGCGGGGGCCCCACCGGGGAGCTGTTTTTT	TRBJ2-2	TRBD2	TRBV4-3	.
CASTDPGTGGDTEAFF	TGTGCCAGTACCGACCCCGGGACAGGGGGGGACACTGAAGCTTTCTTT	TRBJ1-1	TRBD1	TRBV19	once
CASSKDSLNTEAFF	TGTGCCAGCAGTAAGGACAGCCTGAACACTGAAGCTTTCTTT	TRBJ1-1	.	TRBV6-5	.
CASSDPATGGNTEAFF	TGTGCCAGCAGTGACCCGGCGACAGGGGGCAACACTGAAGCTTTCTTT	TRBJ1-1	TRBD1	TRBV28	.
CASSPGTGVRVYTEAFF	TGTGCCAGCAGCCCAGGGACAGGGGTTCGCGTGTACACTGAAGCTTTCTTT	TRBJ1-1	TRBD1	TRBV9	.
CASSFGQGGEKLFF	TGTGCCAGCAGCTTCGGACAGGGTGGCGAAAAACTGTTTTTT	TRBJ1-4	TRBD1	TRBV5-4	.
CAISGETGHQETRYF	TGTGCCATCAGTGGAGAAACAGGGCACCAAGAGACCCGGTACTTC	TRBJ2-5	.	TRBV10-3	.
CASSLTGGANTGELFF	TGTGCCAGCAGCCTGACAGGGGGCGCGAACACCGGGGAGCTGTTTTTT	TRBJ2-2	TRBD1	TRBV7-3	.
CASSRLTGLPTYNEQFF	TGTGCCAGCAGCCGACTTACGGGACTTCCTACCTACAATGAGCAGTTCTTC	TRBJ2-1	.	TRBV2	.
CASSDSDRAPYGYTF	TGTGCCAGCAGTGACTCCGACAGGGCACCCTATGGCTACACCTTC	TRBJ1-2	TRBD1	TRBV6-4	few
CSVEPSAGRTTEAFF	TGCAGCGTTGAACCCTCGGCAGGGCGGACCACTGAAGCTTTCTTT	TRBJ1-1	.	TRBV29-1	.
CASREGDRGRNQPQHF	TGTGCCAGCAGAGAGGGGGACAGAGGGCGCAATCAGCCCCAGCATTTT	TRBJ1-5	TRBD1	TRBV27	.
CASSPRGLNTGELFF	TGCGCCAGCTCCCCGCGGGGGTTGAACACCGGGGAGCTGTTTTTT	TRBJ2-2	TRBD2	TRBV4-1	.
CASSLVVREKLFF	TGTGCCAGCAGCTTAGTCGTGCGGGAAAAACTGTTTTTT	TRBJ1-4	.	TRBV7-2	.